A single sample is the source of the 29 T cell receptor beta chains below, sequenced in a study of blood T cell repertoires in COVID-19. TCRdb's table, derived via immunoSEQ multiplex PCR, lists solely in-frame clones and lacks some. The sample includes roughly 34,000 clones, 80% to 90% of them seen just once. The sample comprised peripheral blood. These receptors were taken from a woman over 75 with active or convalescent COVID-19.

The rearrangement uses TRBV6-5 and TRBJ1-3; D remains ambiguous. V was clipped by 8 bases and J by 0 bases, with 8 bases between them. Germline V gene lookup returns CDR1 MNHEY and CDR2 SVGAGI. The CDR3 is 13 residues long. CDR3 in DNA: TGTGCCAGCCTCGAGAACTCTGGAAACACCATATATTTT. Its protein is CASLENSGNTIYF.

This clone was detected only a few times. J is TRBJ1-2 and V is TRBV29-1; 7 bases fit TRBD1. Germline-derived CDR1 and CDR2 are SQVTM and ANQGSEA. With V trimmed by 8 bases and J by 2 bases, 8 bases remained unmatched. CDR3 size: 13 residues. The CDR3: CSTRQGPNYGYTF. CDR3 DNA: TGCAGCACTAGACAGGGACCGAACTATGGCTACACCTTC. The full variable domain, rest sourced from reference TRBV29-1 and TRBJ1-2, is SAVISQKPSRDICQRGTSLTIQCQVDSQVTMMFWYRQQPGQSLTLIATANQGSEATYESGFVIDKFPISRPNLTFSTLTVSNMSPEDSSIYLCSTRQGPNYGYTFGSGTRLTVV.

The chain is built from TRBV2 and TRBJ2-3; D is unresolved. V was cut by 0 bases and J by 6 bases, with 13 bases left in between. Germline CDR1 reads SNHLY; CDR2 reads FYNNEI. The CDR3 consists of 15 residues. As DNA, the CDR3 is TGTGCCAGCAGTGAAGCGCTAGGTGGTAGGGATACGCAGTATTTT. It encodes CASSEALGGRDTQYF.

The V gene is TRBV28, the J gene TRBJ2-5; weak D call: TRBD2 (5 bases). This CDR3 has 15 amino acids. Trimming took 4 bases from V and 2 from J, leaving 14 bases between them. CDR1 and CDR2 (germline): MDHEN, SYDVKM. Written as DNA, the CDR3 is TGTGCCAGCAGTTCCCTAGACTACCCGCAAGAGACCCAGTACTTC. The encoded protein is CASSSLDYPQETQYF.

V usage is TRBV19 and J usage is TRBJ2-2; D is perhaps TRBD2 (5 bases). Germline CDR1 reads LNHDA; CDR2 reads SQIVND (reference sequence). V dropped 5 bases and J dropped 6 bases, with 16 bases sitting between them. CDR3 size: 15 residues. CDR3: CASSPSTAAPGELFF. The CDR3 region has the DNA TGTGCCAGTAGTCCCTCAACAGCGGCGCCCGGGGAGCTGTTTTTT.

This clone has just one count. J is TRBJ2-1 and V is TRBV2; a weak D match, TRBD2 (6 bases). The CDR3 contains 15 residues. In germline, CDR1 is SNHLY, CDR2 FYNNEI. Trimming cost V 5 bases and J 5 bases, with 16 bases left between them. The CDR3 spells CASSFSGVGHNEQFF. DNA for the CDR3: TGTGCCAGCAGTTTTAGCGGAGTGGGGCACAATGAGCAGTTCTTC.

The CDR3 here is CASSLGQVTSYEQYF. CDR3 coding DNA: TGTGCCAGCAGCTTAGGACAGGTGACTTCCTACGAGCAGTACTTC. The rearrangement uses TRBV7-6 and TRBJ2-7; TRBD1 is a possible D gene (6 bases). Trimming shortened V by 1 base and J by 1 base, and 11 bases separated the two germline ends. The CDR3 spans 15 residues. The germline CDR1 and CDR2 sequences are SGHVS and FNYEAQ.

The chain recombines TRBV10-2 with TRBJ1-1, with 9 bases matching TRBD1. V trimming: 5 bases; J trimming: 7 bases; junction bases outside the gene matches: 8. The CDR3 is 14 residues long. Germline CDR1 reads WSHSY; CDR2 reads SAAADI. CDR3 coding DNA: TGCGCCAGCAGTACCCGGACAGGGGTTTATGAAGCTTTCTTT. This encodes CASSTRTGVYEAFF.

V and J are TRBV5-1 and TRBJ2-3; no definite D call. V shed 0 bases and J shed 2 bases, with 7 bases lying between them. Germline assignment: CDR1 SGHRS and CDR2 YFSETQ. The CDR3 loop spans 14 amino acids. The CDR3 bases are TGCGCCAGCAGCTTGGACGGTCCCACAGATACGCAGTATTTT. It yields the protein CASSLDGPTDTQYF.

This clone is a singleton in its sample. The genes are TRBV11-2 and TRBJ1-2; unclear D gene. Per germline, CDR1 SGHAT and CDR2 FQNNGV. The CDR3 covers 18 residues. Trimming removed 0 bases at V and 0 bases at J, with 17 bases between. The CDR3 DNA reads TGTGCCAGCAGCTTAGATTCCTTGGCAGCGCTAGCTAACTATGGCTACACCTTC. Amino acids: CASSLDSLAALANYGYTF. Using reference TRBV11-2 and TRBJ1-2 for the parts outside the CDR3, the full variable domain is EAGVAQSPRYKIIEKRQSVAFWCNPISGHATLYWYQQILGQGPKLLIQFQNNGVVDDSQLPKDRFSAERLKGVDSTLKIQPAKLEDSAVYLCASSLDSLAALANYGYTFGSGTRLTVV.

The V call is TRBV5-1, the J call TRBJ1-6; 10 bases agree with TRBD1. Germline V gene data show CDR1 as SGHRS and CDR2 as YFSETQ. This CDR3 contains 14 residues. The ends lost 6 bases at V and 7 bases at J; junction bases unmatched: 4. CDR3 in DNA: TGCGCCAGCACGCCGGGACAGGGGAATTCACCCCTCCACTTT. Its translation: CASTPGQGNSPLHF.

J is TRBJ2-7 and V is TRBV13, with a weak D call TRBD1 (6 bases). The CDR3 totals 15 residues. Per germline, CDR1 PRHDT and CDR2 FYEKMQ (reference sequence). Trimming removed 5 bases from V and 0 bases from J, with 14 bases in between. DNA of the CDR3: TGTGCCAGCAGCCCCCCCGACAGGAGCTCCTACGAGCAGTACTTC. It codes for CASSPPDRSSYEQYF. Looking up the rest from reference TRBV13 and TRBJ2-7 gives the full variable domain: AAGVIQSPRHLIKEKRETATLKCYPIPRHDTVYWYQQGPGQDPQFLISFYEKMQSDKGSIPDRFSAQQFSDYHSELNMSSLELGDSALYFCASSPPDRSSYEQYFGPGTRLTVT.

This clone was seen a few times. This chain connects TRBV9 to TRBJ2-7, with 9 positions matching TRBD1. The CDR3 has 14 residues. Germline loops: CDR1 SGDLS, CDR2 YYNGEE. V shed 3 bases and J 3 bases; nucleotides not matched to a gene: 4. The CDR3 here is CASSEGQGFYEQYF. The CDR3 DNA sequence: TGTGCCAGCAGCGAGGGACAGGGCTTCTACGAGCAGTACTTC.

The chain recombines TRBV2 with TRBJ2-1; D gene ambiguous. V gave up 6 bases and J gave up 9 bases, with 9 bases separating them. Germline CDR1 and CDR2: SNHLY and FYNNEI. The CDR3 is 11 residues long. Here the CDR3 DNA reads TGTGCCAGCAGCACTATCATTGAGCAGTTCTTC. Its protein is CASSTIIEQFF.

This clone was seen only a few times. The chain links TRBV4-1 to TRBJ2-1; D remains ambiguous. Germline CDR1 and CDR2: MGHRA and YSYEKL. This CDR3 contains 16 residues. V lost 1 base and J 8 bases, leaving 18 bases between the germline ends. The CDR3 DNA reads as TGCGCCAGCAGCCAAGTGAATCTAGTGACGTACGATGAGCAGTTCTTC. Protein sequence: CASSQVNLVTYDEQFF.

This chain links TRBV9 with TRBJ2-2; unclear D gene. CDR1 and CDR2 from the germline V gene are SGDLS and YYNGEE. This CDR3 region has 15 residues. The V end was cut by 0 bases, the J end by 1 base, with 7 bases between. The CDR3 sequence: CASSVVSGNTGELFF. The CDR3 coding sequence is TGTGCCAGCAGCGTAGTCTCAGGGAACACCGGGGAGCTGTTTTTT.

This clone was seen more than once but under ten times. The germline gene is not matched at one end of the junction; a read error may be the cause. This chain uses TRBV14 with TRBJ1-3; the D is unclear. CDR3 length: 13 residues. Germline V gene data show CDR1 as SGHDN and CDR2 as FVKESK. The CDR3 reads CACGRFLGNTIYF. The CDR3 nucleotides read TGCGCCTGCGGGCGTTTTCTCGGAAACACCATATATTTT.

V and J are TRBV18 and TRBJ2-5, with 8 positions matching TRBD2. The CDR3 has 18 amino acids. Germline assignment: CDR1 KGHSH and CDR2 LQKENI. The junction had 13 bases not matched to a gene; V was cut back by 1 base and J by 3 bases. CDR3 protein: CASSPHPGIGGGKETQYF. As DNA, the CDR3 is TGTGCCAGCTCACCACACCCCGGAATCGGGGGGGGGAAAGAGACCCAGTACTTC.

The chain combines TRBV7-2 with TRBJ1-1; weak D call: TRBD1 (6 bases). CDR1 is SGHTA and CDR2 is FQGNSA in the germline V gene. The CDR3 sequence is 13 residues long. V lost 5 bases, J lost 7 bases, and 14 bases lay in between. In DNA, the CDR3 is TGTGCCAGCAGCATTACCTCAGGGGTTGAAGCTTTCTTT. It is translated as CASSITSGVEAFF.

The CDR3 nucleotides read TGTGCCAGCAGCCAAGATCCCGGGACAGGGGGACCTGGCTCCTATGGCTACACCTTC. Its translation: CASSQDPGTGGPGSYGYTF. V is TRBV3-1 (or the pseudogene TRBV3-2) and J is TRBJ1-2, with 11 bases fitting TRBD1. V lost 0 bases and J lost 4; bases outside the gene matches: 13. Germline V lookup: CDR1 LGHDT, CDR2 YNNKEL (reference sequence). The length of the CDR3 is 19 residues.

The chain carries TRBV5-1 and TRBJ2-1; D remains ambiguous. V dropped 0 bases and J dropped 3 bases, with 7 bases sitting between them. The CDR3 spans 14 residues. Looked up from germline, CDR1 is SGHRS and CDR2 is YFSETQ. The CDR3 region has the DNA TGCGCCAGCAGCTTGGGCCGGGTCTACAATGAGCAGTTCTTC. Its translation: CASSLGRVYNEQFF. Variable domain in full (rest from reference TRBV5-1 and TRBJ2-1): KAGVTQTPRYLIKTRGQQVTLSCSPISGHRSVSWYQQTPGQGLQFLFEYFSETQRNKGNFPGRFSGRQFSNSRSEMNVSTLELGDSALYLCASSLGRVYNEQFFGPGTRLTVL.

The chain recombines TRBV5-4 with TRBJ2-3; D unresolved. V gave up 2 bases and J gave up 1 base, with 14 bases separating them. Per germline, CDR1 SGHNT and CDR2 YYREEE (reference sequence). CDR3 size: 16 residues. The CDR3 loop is CASSLVTPQRTDTQYF. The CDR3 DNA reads TGTGCCAGCAGCTTAGTAACACCACAACGCACAGATACGCAGTATTTT.

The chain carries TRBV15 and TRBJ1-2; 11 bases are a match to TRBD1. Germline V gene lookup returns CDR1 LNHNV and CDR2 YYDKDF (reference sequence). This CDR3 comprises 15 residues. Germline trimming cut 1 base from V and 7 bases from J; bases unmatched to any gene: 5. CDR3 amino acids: CATSRGGTGGFGYTF. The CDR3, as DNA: TGTGCCACCAGCAGAGGGGGGACAGGGGGATTTGGCTACACCTTC.

CDR3 sequence reads: CASSGRGATGTGYTF. The DNA of the CDR3 is TGTGCCAGCAGCGGGCGGGGGGCGACAGGCACTGGCTACACCTTC. This chain links TRBV7-2 with TRBJ1-2; D is perhaps TRBD1 (6 bases). V gave up 5 bases and J gave up 7 bases, with 20 bases separating them. The CDR3 contains 15 residues. In germline, CDR1 is SGHTA, CDR2 FQGNSA.

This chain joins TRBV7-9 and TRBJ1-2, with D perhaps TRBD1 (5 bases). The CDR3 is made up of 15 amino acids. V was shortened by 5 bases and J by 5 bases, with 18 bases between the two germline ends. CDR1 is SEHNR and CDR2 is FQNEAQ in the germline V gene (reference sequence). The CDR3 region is CASSRDSSAGYGYTF. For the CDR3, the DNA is TGTGCCAGCAGCAGAGACAGCTCCGCAGGGTATGGCTACACCTTC.

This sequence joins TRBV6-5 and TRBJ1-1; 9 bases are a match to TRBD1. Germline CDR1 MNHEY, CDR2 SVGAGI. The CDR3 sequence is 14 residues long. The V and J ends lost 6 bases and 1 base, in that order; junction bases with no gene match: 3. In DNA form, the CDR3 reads TGTGCCAGCAGAACAGGGGGCGGGAACACTGAAGCTTTCTTT. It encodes CASRTGGGNTEAFF.

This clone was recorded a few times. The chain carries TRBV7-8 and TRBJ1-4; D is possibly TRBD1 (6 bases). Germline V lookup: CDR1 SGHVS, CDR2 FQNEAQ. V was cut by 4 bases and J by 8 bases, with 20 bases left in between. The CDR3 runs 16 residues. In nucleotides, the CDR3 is TGTGCCAGCAGCTCCCGCGAGGTCCCTACAGGGGAAAAACTGTTTTTT. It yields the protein CASSSREVPTGEKLFF.

CDR3 loop: CASSYSGGVYGYTF. For the CDR3, the DNA is TGTGCCAGCAGTTACTCAGGGGGGGTCTATGGCTACACCTTC. The chain carries TRBV6-5 and TRBJ1-2; TRBD1 might be the D (6 bases). This CDR3 has 14 residues. In germline, CDR1 is MNHEY, CDR2 SVGAGI. Between the trimmed V and J ends, which lost 0 bases and 4 bases, there was a span of 9 bases.

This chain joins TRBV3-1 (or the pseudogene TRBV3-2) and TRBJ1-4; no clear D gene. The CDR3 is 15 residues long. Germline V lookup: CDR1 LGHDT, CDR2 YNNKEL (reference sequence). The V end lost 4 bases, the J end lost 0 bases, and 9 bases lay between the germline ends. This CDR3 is CASSPGEATNEKLFF. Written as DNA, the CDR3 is TGTGCCAGCAGCCCCGGGGAGGCAACTAATGAAAAACTGTTTTTT.